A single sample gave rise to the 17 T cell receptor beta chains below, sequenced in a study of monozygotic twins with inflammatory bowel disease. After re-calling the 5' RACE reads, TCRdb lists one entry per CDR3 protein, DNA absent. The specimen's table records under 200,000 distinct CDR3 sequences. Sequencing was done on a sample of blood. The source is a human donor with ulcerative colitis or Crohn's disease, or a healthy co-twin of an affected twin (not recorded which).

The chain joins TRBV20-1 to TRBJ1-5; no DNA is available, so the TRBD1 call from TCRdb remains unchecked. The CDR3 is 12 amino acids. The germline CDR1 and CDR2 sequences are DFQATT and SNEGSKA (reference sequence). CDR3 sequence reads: CSVDRDNQPQHF.

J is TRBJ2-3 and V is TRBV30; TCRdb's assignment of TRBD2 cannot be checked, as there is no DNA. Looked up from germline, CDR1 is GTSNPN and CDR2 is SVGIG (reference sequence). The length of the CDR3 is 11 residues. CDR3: CAWGGPDTQYF.

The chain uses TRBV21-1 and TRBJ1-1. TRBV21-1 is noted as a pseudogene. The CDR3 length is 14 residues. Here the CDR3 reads CASSSGVSGTEAFF.

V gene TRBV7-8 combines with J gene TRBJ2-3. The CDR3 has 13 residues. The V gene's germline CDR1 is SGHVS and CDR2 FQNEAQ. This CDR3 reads CASSLWDTDTQYF.

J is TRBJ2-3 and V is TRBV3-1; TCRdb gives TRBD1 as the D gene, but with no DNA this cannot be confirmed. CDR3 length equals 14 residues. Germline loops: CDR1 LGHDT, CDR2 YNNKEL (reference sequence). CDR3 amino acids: CASSQTGTTDTQYF.

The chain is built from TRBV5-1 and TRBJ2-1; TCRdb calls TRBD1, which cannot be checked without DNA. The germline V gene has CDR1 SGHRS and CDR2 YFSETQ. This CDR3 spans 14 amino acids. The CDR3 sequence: CASSLLQQGNEQFF.

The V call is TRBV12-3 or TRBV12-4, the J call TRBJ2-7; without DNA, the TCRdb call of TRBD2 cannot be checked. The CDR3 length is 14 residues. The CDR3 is CASRLAGARYEQYF.

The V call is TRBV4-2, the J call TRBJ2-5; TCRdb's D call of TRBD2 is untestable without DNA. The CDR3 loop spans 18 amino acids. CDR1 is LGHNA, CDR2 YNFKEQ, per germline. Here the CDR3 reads CASSQGPAGLAGVGTQYF.

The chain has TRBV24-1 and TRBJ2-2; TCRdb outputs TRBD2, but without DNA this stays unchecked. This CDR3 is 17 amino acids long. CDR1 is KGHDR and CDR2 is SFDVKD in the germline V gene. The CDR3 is CATSDNKLAGGTGELFF.

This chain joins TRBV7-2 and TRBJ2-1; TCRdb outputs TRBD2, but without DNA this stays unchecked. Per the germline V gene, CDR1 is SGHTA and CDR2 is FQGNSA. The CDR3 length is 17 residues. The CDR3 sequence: CASSLTGQSGRTNEQFF.

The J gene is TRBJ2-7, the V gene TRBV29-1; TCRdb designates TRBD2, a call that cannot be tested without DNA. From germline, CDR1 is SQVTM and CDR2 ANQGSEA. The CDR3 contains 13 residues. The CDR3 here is CSVSGKSPYEQYF.

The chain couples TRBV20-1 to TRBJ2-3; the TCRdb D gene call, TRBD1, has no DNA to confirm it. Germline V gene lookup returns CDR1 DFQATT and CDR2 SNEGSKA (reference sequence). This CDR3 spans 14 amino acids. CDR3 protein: CSARDGHSPDTQYF.

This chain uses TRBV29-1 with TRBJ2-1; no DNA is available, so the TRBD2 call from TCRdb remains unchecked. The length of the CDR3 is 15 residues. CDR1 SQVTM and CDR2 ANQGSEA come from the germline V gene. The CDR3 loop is CSTSPGLASYNEQFF.

The CDR3 sequence is CASSASDGVAKNIQYF. V gene TRBV6-1 combines with J gene TRBJ2-4. The CDR3 covers 16 residues. Germline-derived CDR1 and CDR2 are MNHNS and SASEGT.

The CDR3: CASSVDASGVNQPQHF. The rearrangement uses TRBV6-1 and TRBJ1-5. CDR1 is MNHNS, CDR2 SASEGT, per germline. CDR3 length equals 16 residues.

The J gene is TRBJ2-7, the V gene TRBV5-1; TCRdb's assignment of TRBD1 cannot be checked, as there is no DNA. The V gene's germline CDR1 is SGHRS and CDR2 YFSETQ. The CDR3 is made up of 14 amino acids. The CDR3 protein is CASSQDRVSYEQYF.

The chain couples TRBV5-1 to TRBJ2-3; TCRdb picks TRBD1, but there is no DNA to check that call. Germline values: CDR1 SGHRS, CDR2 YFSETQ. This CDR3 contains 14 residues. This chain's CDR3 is CASSSRDSTDTQYF. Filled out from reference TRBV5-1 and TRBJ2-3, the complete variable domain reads KAGVTQTPRYLIKTRGQQVTLSCSPISGHRSVSWYQQTPGQGLQFLFEYFSETQRNKGNFPGRFSGRQFSNSRSEMNVSTLELGDSALYLCASSSRDSTDTQYFGPGTRLTVL.